The T cell receptor (beta chain) under discussion was sequenced for a study of Ad26.COV2.S vaccination and SARS-CoV-2 variants. Study overall: A participant enrolled in the COV1001 Ad26.COV2.S trial arm provided the sample.

Treatment of the sample: about 20 received Ad26.COV2.S at low or high dose, single or two shots; about 5 received placebo; per-sample allocation not given. Material that was analyzed had been drawn on day 63 after the first vaccine or placebo injection. The vaccine antigen was prefusion-stabilized Wuhan SARS-CoV-2 spike. TCRdb's copy holds only in-frame clones and misses some; the assay was immunoSEQ multiplex PCR. The sample lists around 420,000 clones, 70% to 90% occurring once. In the case of this clone: Its antigen is still unknown.

This CDR3 has 15 residues. Germline CDR1 SGHTA, CDR2 FQGNSA. Trimming cost V 7 bases and J 4 bases; bases outside gene matches: 8. Study-wide points: Substantial breadth was reported for post-vaccination spike-specific CD8+ and CD4+ T cells. Placebo recipients had lower spike-specific TCR breadth than vaccine recipients.

The sequence was collected from a person between 18 and 59 years old who received the Ad26.COV2.S COVID-19 vaccine or a placebo. The gene calls are TRBV7-2 and TRBJ1-5; 9 bases fit TRBD1. The sample in question was peripheral blood, obtained in a trial of Ad26.COV2.S vaccine versus placebo. As DNA, the CDR3 is TGTGCCAGCAATCCACAGGGGGCTAGTAATCAGCCCCAGCATTTT. This encodes CASNPQGASNQPQHF.